These 22 T cell receptor beta chains originate from one sample sequenced in a study of regulatory T cells in long-lasting Graves disease. CDR3-region Arm-PCR and iRepertoire HTBI primers produced the TCR beta libraries. TCRdb reprocessed the multiplex PCR reads with MiXCR, giving one entry per CDR3 protein. The data show approximately 380,000 distinct CDR3 sequences, less than 25% seen once. Sample time point: persistent/refractory GD, antithyroid drugs over 5 years with positive TRAb. Extracted RNA from PBMCs served as the source of the TCR library. The sequencing here drew on peripheral blood mononuclear cells (PBMCs), taken when the disease was refractory, from a patient treated with antithyroid drugs. These receptor sequences come from a female donor with Graves disease.

This clonotype was counted many times. J is TRBJ1-1 and V is TRBV28, with unresolved D. Germline V gene lookup returns CDR1 MDHEN and CDR2 SYDVKM. The CDR3 has 13 amino acids. V was trimmed by 10 bases and J by 1 base, leaving 13 bases between them. The CDR3 here is CANRRGPNTEAFF. In DNA form, the CDR3 reads TGTGCCAACCGGAGAGGGCCGAACACTGAAGCTTTCTTT.

V is TRBV3-1 and J is TRBJ2-2; D remains ambiguous. The CDR3 sequence is 12 residues long. Trimming shortened V by 4 bases and J by 7 bases, and 7 bases separated the two germline ends. CDR1 is LGHDT, CDR2 YNNKEL, per germline (reference sequence). The CDR3 is CASSPEVGELFF. The CDR3 DNA reads TGTGCCAGCAGCCCCGAGGTCGGGGAGCTGTTTTTT.

The V call is TRBV6-1, the J call TRBJ1-3, with D perhaps matching TRBD1 (5 bases). Between the trimmed V and J ends, which lost 5 bases and 0 bases, there was a span of 8 bases. CDR3 length: 14 residues. CDR1 is MNHNS, CDR2 SASEGT, per germline. The CDR3 region has the DNA TGTGCCAGCAGTAACCAGGGCTCTGGAAACACCATATATTTT. Encoded protein: CASSNQGSGNTIYF.

In this sample, this clonotype turned up many times. The chain joins TRBV27 to TRBJ1-2; 11 nucleotides match TRBD1. Germline lookup yields CDR1 MNHEY and CDR2 SMNVEV (reference sequence). The junction had 6 bases not matched to a gene; V was cut back by 5 bases and J by 4 bases. CDR3 length: 15 residues. Written as DNA, the CDR3 is TGTGCCAGCAGTGTCGGACAGGGGGCCATCTATGGCTACACCTTC. It yields the protein CASSVGQGAIYGYTF.

This clonotype was picked up many times. The rearrangement uses TRBV7-2 and TRBJ2-2; maybe TRBD1 (5 bases). V dropped 8 bases and J dropped 4 bases, with 20 bases sitting between them. This CDR3 is built from 16 residues. The germline V gene encodes CDR1 SGHTA and CDR2 FQGNSA. CDR3 amino acids: CASCPFGARLTGELFF. The CDR3 DNA is TGTGCCAGCTGCCCCTTTGGGGCCCGACTCACCGGGGAGCTGTTTTTT.

Of note for this clonotype: Given a much more abundant clone one base away, this may be a read error. The V and J genes are TRBV11-2 and TRBJ2-2; D uncertain. CDR1 is SGHAT, CDR2 FQNNGV, per germline. V was pared by 3 bases and J by 10 bases, with 12 bases between. The CDR3 loop spans 13 amino acids. The CDR3 reads CASSLIVSEELFF. The DNA for the CDR3 is TGTGCCAGCAGCTTGATTGTGTCCGAGGAGCTGTTTTTT.

The sample holds a few counts of this clonotype. This chain connects TRBV6-1 to TRBJ2-1, with no clear D. The V end lost 3 bases, the J end lost 4 bases, and 19 bases lay between the germline ends. CDR1 and CDR2 (germline): MNHNS, SASEGT. The CDR3 consists of 17 residues. CDR3 sequence reads: CASSEVKGSTIYNEQFF. In DNA, the CDR3 is TGTGCCAGCAGTGAGGTGAAGGGTTCCACCATTTACAATGAGCAGTTCTTC.

This clonotype was recorded only once. This clone may be a read error of a much larger clone one base away. Since no conserved phenylalanine or tryptophan closes the CDR3, a read error is the likely cause. J is TRBJ1-5 and V is TRBV27, with D perhaps matching TRBD1 (5 bases). Trimming removed 4 bases from V and 6 bases from J, with 19 bases in between. CDR1 and CDR2 (germline): MNHEY, SMNVEV (reference sequence). This CDR3 is 16 amino acids long. The CDR3 coding sequence is TGTGCCAGCAGTTCTCTCCCGGGGGTTATTGGTCAGCCCCAGCATCTT. Its protein product is CASSSLPGVIGQPQHL.

In its sample, this clonotype was seen many times. The chain carries TRBV7-2 and TRBJ1-2; D remains unclear. The germline V gene has CDR1 SGHTA and CDR2 FQGNSA. This CDR3 region has 14 residues. V was pared by 1 base and J by 0 bases, with 6 bases between. The CDR3 region is CASSLGAANYGYTF. The CDR3 nucleotides are TGTGCCAGCAGCTTAGGGGCAGCTAACTATGGCTACACCTTC.

V is TRBV5-1 and J is TRBJ1-2; 8 nucleotides match TRBD1. The CDR3 covers 15 residues. V lost 3 bases to trimming and J lost 3 bases; unmatched junction nucleotides: 7. Germline CDR1 SGHRS, CDR2 YFSETQ. In nucleotides, the CDR3 is TGCGCCAGCAGCTCCTCTGACAGGGGAGACTATGGCTACACCTTC. This gives the protein CASSSSDRGDYGYTF.

This clonotype has at least ten counts. The junction departs from germline at one end; a sequencing error may be responsible. The chain couples TRBV6-2 or TRBV6-3 to TRBJ1-5; 7 bases are a match to TRBD1. Germline V gene sequence: CDR1 MNHEY, CDR2 SVGEGT. This CDR3 is 18 amino acids long. The CDR3 coding sequence is TGTGCCAGCAGTGGATCGGAGACAGGGTTCGGCAGGCTTCAGCTCCAGCATTTT. Translating it yields CASSGSETGFGRLQLQHF.

J is TRBJ2-5 and V is TRBV4-1; D might be TRBD1 or TRBD2, each matching 6 bases. The V gene's germline CDR1 is MGHRA and CDR2 YSYEKL. V lost 5 bases and J lost 2, with 15 bases in between. The CDR3 is made up of 15 amino acids. The CDR3 reads CASSYEGGRQETQYF. CDR3 nucleotides: TGCGCCAGCAGCTACGAGGGGGGTAGGCAAGAGACCCAGTACTTC.

The chain is built from TRBV19 and TRBJ2-5; unclear D gene. CDR3 size: 16 residues. V lost 2 bases and J 3 bases, leaving 16 bases between the germline ends. Germline CDR1 reads LNHDA; CDR2 reads SQIVND (reference sequence). The CDR3 reads CASSIPGLGRKETQYF. The CDR3 region has the DNA TGTGCCAGTAGTATACCTGGGCTGGGCAGGAAAGAGACCCAGTACTTC.

The chain combines TRBV30 with TRBJ1-2; D may be TRBD1 (5 bases). Germline loops: CDR1 GTSNPN, CDR2 SVGIG (reference sequence). This CDR3 region has 13 residues. V gave up 1 base and J gave up 5 bases, with 11 bases separating them. CDR3 in amino acids: CAWSASGSYGYTF. The CDR3 nucleotides read TGTGCCTGGAGTGCGTCAGGGAGTTATGGCTACACCTTC.

This clonotype was seen a handful of times. CDR3 bases: TGTGCCAGCAGAGGCGGAATGAACACCGGGGAGCTGTTTTTT. This sequence encodes CASRGGMNTGELFF. J is TRBJ2-2 and V is TRBV7-8; D is unclear. In germline, CDR1 is SGHVS, CDR2 FQNEAQ. Trimming took 6 bases from V and 1 from J, leaving 9 bases between them. The CDR3 contains 14 residues. The entire variable domain, with the rest obtained from reference TRBV7-8 and TRBJ2-2, is as follows: GAGVSQSPRYKVAKRGQDVALRCDPISGHVSLFWYQQALGQGPEFLTYFQNEAQLDKSGLPSDRFFAERPEGSVSTLKIQRTQQEDSAVYLCASRGGMNTGELFFGEGSRLTVL.

The gene calls are TRBV20-1 and TRBJ1-6; no clear D. V shed 0 bases and J shed 1 base, with 7 bases lying between them. Germline V gene sequence: CDR1 DFQATT, CDR2 SNEGSKA (reference sequence). The CDR3 is 15 residues long. The CDR3 sequence: CSARERMSYNSPLHF. The CDR3 DNA reads as TGCAGTGCTAGAGAAAGGATGTCCTATAATTCACCCCTCCACTTT.

This clonotype came up many times. The genes are TRBV3-1 and TRBJ1-1; D ambiguous. This CDR3 contains 15 residues. Germline V CDR1 and CDR2: LGHDT, YNNKEL (reference sequence). V lost 0 bases and J 1 base, leaving 9 bases between the germline ends. CDR3 in DNA: TGTGCCAGCAGCCAAGACAGCTCCCCGAACACTGAAGCTTTCTTT. It codes for CASSQDSSPNTEAFF.

V and J are TRBV20-1 and TRBJ1-4, with a weak D call TRBD1 (5 bases). CDR1 is DFQATT and CDR2 is SNEGSKA in the germline V gene (reference sequence). This CDR3 comprises 13 residues. V lost 3 bases, J lost 7 bases, and 12 bases lay in between. The CDR3: CSASFVRGEKLFF. CDR3 coding DNA: TGCAGTGCTAGTTTCGTTAGGGGTGAAAAACTGTTTTTT.

This clonotype was recorded a few times. The chain is built from TRBV29-1 and TRBJ1-2; no definite D call. The CDR3 sequence is 11 residues long. Germline V lookup: CDR1 SQVTM, CDR2 ANQGSEA. The germline V and J ends were trimmed by 2 bases and 4 bases, with 5 bases remaining between them. CDR3 DNA: TGCAGCGTTGAACAGTCCTATGGCTACACCTTC. This codes for CSVEQSYGYTF. The full variable domain, completed using reference TRBV29-1 and TRBJ1-2, is SAVISQKPSRDICQRGTSLTIQCQVDSQVTMMFWYRQQPGQSLTLIATANQGSEATYESGFVIDKFPISRPNLTFSTLTVSNMSPEDSSIYLCSVEQSYGYTFGSGTRLTVV.

This clonotype was seen a handful of times. The J gene is TRBJ2-4, the V gene TRBV7-8, with 9 bases aligning to TRBD1. The CDR3 sequence is 13 residues long. The V gene's germline CDR1 is SGHVS and CDR2 FQNEAQ. J was trimmed by 7 bases and V by 5 bases; bases with no gene match: 3. The CDR3 DNA sequence: TGTGCCAGCAGCCCCGACAGGGGGAACATTCAGTACTTC. As protein: CASSPDRGNIQYF.

This clonotype was seen only a few times. The chain uses TRBV27 and TRBJ1-1, with D possibly TRBD1 on 5 matching bases. The CDR3 is 14 residues long. Between the trimmed V and J ends, which lost 0 bases and 3 bases, there was a span of 8 bases. Germline V gene lookup returns CDR1 MNHEY and CDR2 SMNVEV (reference sequence). The CDR3 nucleotides are TGTGCCAGCAGTTTATCGCAGGGTTACACTGAAGCTTTCTTT. It specifies CASSLSQGYTEAFF.

The table lists this clonotype with a few counts. CDR3: CATSRGTSGSYEQYF. CDR3 DNA: TGTGCCACCAGCAGGGGGACTAGCGGGAGTTACGAGCAGTACTTC. The rearrangement links TRBV15 to TRBJ2-7; TRBD2 matches at 14 bases. The CDR3 runs 15 residues. In germline, CDR1 is LNHNV, CDR2 YYDKDF (reference sequence). V trimming: 3 bases; J trimming: 4 bases; junction bases outside the gene matches: 2.